The clone carrying this T cell receptor (beta chain) was seen ten or more times. Its target is not known. Time point: patch test 3, about 24 weeks after DPC sensitization. Indicated treatment: therapeutic diphenylcyclopropenone sensitization with weekly scalp DPC. Germline CDR1 MNHEY, CDR2 SVGAGI. Trimming at V came to 6 bases and at J to 0 bases, leaving 4 bases not matched to a gene. The CDR3 is 14 residues long. The entry originates in a study of human T cells and chemical hapten exposure. Study-level background: Minor volume differences among pooled libraries chiefly drove per-sample TCR yield variation. Study-wide results and limits: Relative to control repertoires, expanded TCRs gave rise to significantly more large CDR3 similarity clusters. DPC sensitization did not alter TCRs above 1 in 1000 frequency.

Each CDR3 protein is one row after TCRdb ran MiXCR on the RACE reads. The table has 210,000 or so distinct CDR3 sequences, roughly a quarter seen once. The V and J genes are TRBV6-5 and TRBJ1-1; TRBD1 agrees at 7 bases. This clonotype was sampled from a woman aged 40 to 50 with alopecia areata. Some clones in this sample may be carry-over from other donors' samples. The specimen was whole blood, collected in connection with sensitization to the hapten diphenylcyclopropenone (DPC). This CDR3 is CASRDRVMNTEAFF. CDR3 nucleotide sequence: TGTGCCAGCAGAGACAGGGTTATGAACACTGAAGCTTTCTTT.